The rows below give T cell receptor beta chains drawn from one sample of a study of T cells in Graves' hyperthyroidism and ophthalmopathy. TCRdb fed the multiplex PCR reads into MiXCR, producing one record per CDR3 protein. Among roughly 500,000 distinct CDR3 sequences listed, 40% to 55% were seen once. Sequencing was carried out using peripheral blood or thyroid tissue (not recorded which). Receptors were obtained from an adult woman with Graves' disease, either hyperthyroidism or ophthalmopathy (not recorded which). The CDR3 runs from the conserved cysteine through the conserved F or W. Fields, in order: clone size, V gene, J gene, D gene, CDR3 protein, CDR3 DNA. A D gene is named only where the DNA matches it firmly. Clone size is shown for a subset of rows, as once, few, many or a class of expanded clone.

>many|TRBV9|TRBJ1-1|.
CASSLEGGGARVTEAFF
TGTGCCAGCAGCTTAGAGGGTGGAGGGGCAAGGGTCACTGAAGCTTTCTTT
>many|TRBV4-1|TRBJ1-2|.
CASSRIHPSTGPNGYTF
TGCGCCAGCAGCCGAATCCACCCGTCCACAGGGCCGAATGGCTACACCTTC
>.|TRBV2|TRBJ2-3|TRBD2
CASRLAGVGTQYF
TGTGCCAGCAGACTAGCGGGAGTCGGTACGCAGTATTTT
>.|TRBV10-3|TRBJ1-6|TRBD1
CAISEGQAGSPLHF
TGTGCCATCAGTGAGGGACAGGCGGGATCACCCCTCCACTTT
>.|TRBV7-6|TRBJ2-7|TRBD1
CASSFRQGREQYF
TGTGCCAGCAGCTTCCGACAGGGGAGGGAGCAGTACTTC
>.|TRBV29-1|TRBJ2-2|TRBD2
CSAVGLAITGELFF
TGCAGCGCCGTGGGACTAGCGATCACCGGGGAGCTGTTTTTT
>.|TRBV10-3|TRBJ1-1|.
CAISGTGNTEAFF
TGTGCCATCAGTGGCACGGGAAACACTGAAGCTTTCTTT
>once|TRBV5-1|TRBJ2-7|TRBD1
CASSPGGFSLSDEQYF
TGCGCCAGCAGCCCAGGGGGCTTTTCCCTCTCCGACGAGCAGTACTTC
>many|TRBV9|TRBJ1-6|.
CASSPQERFSPLHF
TGTGCCAGCAGCCCTCAGGAGAGGTTTTCACCCCTCCACTTT
>once|TRBV20-1|TRBJ1-2|TRBD1
CSAPQGVLNYGYTF
TGCAGTGCTCCCCAGGGGGTCTTAAACTATGGCTACACCTTC
>few|TRBV2|TRBJ2-7|TRBD1
CASSDPNRGLFYEQYF
TGTGCCAGCAGTGATCCGAACAGGGGGCTCTTCTACGAGCAGTACTTC
>few|TRBV3-1|TRBJ1-4|.
CASSQETVLGATNEKLFF
TGTGCCAGCAGCCAAGAAACTGTCCTTGGGGCGACTAATGAAAAACTGTTTTTT
>.|TRBV11-3|TRBJ1-4|.
CASSPGPGEELFF
TGTGCCAGCAGCCCGGGACCTGGGGAAGAACTGTTTTTT
>few|TRBV2|TRBJ2-1|.
CASKRDSQFHEQFF
TGTGCCAGCAAACGAGACAGTCAATTCCATGAGCAGTTCTTC
>.|TRBV5-1|TRBJ1-3|.
CASSLAHGDGNTIYF
TGCGCCAGTAGCTTGGCCCATGGTGATGGAAACACCATATATTTT
>.|TRBV2|TRBJ1-2|TRBD1
CASSDRGRSGSQGYTF
TGTGCCAGCAGTGACAGGGGGCGATCGGGTTCGCAGGGCTACACCTTC
>.|TRBV9|TRBJ2-7|.
CASSDSDGSYEQYF
TGTGCCAGCAGCGACTCGGACGGGTCCTACGAGCAGTACTTC
>many|TRBV11-2|TRBJ2-2|TRBD1
CASLPTGAGELFF
TGTGCCAGCTTACCCACAGGGGCCGGGGAGCTGTTTTTT
>few|TRBV29-1|TRBJ2-7|TRBD2
CSVRQGAGGQYF
TGCAGCGTCAGACAGGGAGCGGGAGGGCAGTACTTC
>many|TRBV11-2|TRBJ2-7|.
CASREPGHYYEQYF
TGTGCCAGCAGAGAACCGGGACACTATTACGAGCAGTACTTC
>.|TRBV2|TRBJ2-5|TRBD1
CASRGTGGIGEETQYF
TGTGCCAGCAGGGGGACAGGGGGGATCGGTGAGGAGACCCAGTACTTC
>many|TRBV28|TRBJ1-6|.
CASSSLGSPLHF
TGTGCCAGCAGTTCCCTTGGATCACCCCTCCACTTT
>.|TRBV11-2|TRBJ2-2|TRBD2
CASSLTSGMNTGELFF
TGTGCCAGCAGCTTGACTAGCGGGATGAACACCGGGGAGCTGTTTTTT
>many|TRBV12-3/TRBV12-4|TRBJ2-5|.
CASSFRQAEVVETQYF
TGTGCCAGCAGTTTTAGACAGGCCGAGGTGGTGGAGACCCAGTACTTC
>few|TRBV19|TRBJ2-7|.
CASTSRSAGSYEQYF
TGTGCCAGTACTTCACGGAGTGCGGGGTCCTACGAGCAGTACTTC
>few|TRBV10-3|TRBJ1-6|TRBD1
CAISRDRDDSPLHF
TGTGCCATCAGTCGGGACAGGGATGATTCACCCCTCCACTTT
>.|TRBV9|TRBJ2-3|.
CASSVATRDRPDTQYF
TGTGCCAGCAGCGTAGCTACTCGGGACCGCCCAGATACGCAGTATTTT
>.|TRBV7-2|TRBJ2-5|TRBD2
CASSLRAGGPRETQYF
TGTGCCAGCAGCTTAAGGGCGGGAGGGCCAAGGGAGACCCAGTACTTC
>.|TRBV28|TRBJ2-5|TRBD1
CASSSKRGQGAETQYF
TGTGCCAGCAGTTCAAAAAGGGGACAGGGGGCGGAGACCCAGTACTTC
>.|TRBV2|TRBJ1-2|TRBD1
CAISFPTGGYYGYTF
TGTGCCATCAGTTTTCCCACAGGGGGTTACTATGGCTACACCTTC
>.|TRBV11-2|TRBJ2-3|.
CASSETNPTHTRTQYF
TGTGCCAGCAGTGAGACCAACCCCACACACACACGGACGCAGTATTTT
>many|TRBV4-1|TRBJ2-7|.
CASSQAGRSYEQYF
TGCGCCAGCAGCCAGGCCGGGAGATCCTACGAGCAGTACTTC
>.|TRBV12-3/TRBV12-4|TRBJ1-1|.
CASRLRGAFF
TGTGCCAGCCGCTTGAGGGGAGCTTTCTTT
>many|TRBV5-6|TRBJ1-2|.
CASSLAHSYGYTF
TGTGCCAGCAGCTTGGCCCACTCCTATGGCTACACCTTC
>many|TRBV12-3/TRBV12-4|TRBJ2-7|.
CASSFELEYF
TGTGCCAGCAGTTTCGAGCTTGAGTACTTC
>many|TRBV5-1|TRBJ2-5|.
CASREGWETQYF
TGCGCCAGCAGGGAGGGATGGGAGACCCAGTACTTC
>.|TRBV29-1|TRBJ1-1|TRBD1
CSVKFDRGGVTEAFF
TGCAGCGTCAAATTTGACAGGGGGGGGGTCACTGAAGCTTTCTTT
>.|TRBV7-9|TRBJ2-5|.
CASSSIPPQETQYF
TGTGCCAGCAGCTCCATACCCCCTCAAGAGACCCAGTACTTC
>few|TRBV6-1|TRBJ1-3|.
CASSSASGNTIYF
TGTGCCAGCAGTTCGGCCTCTGGAAACACCATATATTTT
>.|TRBV7-6|TRBJ2-5|.
CASSLQEWTGETQYF
TGTGCCAGCAGCTTACAGGAGTGGACCGGGGAGACCCAGTACTTC
>.|TRBV20-1|TRBJ1-2|TRBD1
CSARVQGANYGYTF
TGCAGTGCTAGAGTACAGGGGGCCAACTATGGCTACACCTTC
>many|TRBV2|TRBJ2-2|.
CASSEETGELFF
TGTGCCAGCAGTGAGGAGACCGGGGAGCTGTTTTTT
>many|TRBV5-5|TRBJ2-5|.
CASSLTEETQYF
TGTGCCAGCAGCTTGACAGAGGAGACCCAGTACTTC